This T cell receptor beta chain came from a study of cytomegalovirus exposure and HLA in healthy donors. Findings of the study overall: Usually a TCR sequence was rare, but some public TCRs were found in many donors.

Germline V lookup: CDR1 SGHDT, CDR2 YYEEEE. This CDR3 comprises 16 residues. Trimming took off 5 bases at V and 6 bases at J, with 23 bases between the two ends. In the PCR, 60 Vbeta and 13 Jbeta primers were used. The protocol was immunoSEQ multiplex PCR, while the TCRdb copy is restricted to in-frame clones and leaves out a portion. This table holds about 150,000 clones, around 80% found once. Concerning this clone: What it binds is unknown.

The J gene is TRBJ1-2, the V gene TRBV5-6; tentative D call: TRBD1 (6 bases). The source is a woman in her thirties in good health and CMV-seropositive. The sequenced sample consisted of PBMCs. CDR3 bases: TGTGCCAGCAGGGGGGGGGCTACAGGGCCAGGGGATGGCTACACCTTC. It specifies CASRGGATGPGDGYTF.